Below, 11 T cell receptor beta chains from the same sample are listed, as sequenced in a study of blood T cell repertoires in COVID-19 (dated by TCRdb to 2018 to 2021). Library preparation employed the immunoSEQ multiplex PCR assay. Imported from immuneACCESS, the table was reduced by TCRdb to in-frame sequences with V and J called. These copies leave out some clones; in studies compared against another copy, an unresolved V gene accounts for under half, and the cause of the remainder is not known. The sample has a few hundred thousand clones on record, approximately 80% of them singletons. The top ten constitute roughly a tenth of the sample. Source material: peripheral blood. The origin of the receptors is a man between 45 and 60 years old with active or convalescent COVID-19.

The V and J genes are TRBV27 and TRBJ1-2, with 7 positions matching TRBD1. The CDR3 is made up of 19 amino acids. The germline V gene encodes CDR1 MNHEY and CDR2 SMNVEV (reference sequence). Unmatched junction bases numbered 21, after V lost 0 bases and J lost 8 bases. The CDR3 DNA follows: TGTGCCAGCAGTTTATCGATAAACTTAGCGATACAGGGGCGGCGCGGCTACACCTTC. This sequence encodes CASSLSINLAIQGRRGYTF.

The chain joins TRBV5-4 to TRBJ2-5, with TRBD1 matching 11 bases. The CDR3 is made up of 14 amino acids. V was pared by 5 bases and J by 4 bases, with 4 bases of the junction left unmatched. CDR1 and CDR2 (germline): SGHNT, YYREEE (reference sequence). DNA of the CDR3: TGTGCCAGCAGTGGACAGGGGGCGGGAGAGACCCAGTACTTC. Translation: CASSGQGAGETQYF.

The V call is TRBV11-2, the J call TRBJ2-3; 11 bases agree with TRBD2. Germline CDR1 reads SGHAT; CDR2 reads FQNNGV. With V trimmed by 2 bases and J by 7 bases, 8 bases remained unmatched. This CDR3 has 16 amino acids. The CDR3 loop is CASSLLLAGVGNTQYF. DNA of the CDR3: TGTGCCAGCAGCTTACTACTAGCGGGAGTCGGGAATACGCAGTATTTT.

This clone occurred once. The CDR3 nucleotides read TGTGCCAGCAGTTCCGAGGTTAGCAATCAGCCCCAGCATTTT. Translation gives CASSSEVSNQPQHF. The V gene is TRBV6-5, the J gene TRBJ1-5, with no clear D. Germline V gene sequence: CDR1 MNHEY, CDR2 SVGAGI. The CDR3 sequence is 14 residues long. V lost 4 bases, J lost 0 bases, and 7 bases lay in between.

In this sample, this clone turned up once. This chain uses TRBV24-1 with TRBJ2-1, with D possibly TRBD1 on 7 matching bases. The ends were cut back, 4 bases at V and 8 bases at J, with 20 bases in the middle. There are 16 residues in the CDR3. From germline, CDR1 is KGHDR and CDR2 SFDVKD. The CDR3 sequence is CATSDRRQGGWDEQFF. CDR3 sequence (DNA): TGTGCCACCAGTGACCGAAGACAGGGAGGCTGGGATGAGCAGTTCTTC.

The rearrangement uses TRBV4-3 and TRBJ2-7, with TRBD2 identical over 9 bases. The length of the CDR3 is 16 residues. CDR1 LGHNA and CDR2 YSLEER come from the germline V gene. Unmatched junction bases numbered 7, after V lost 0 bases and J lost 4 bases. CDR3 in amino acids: CASSQDMGLASYEQYF. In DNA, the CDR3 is TGCGCCAGCAGCCAAGATATGGGACTAGCATCGTACGAGCAGTACTTC.

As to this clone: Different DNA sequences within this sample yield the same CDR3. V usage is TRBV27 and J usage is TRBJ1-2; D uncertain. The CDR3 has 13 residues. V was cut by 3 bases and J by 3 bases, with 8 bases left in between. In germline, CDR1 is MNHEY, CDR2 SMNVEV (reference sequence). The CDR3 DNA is TGTGCCAGCAGTTTTGGCGGGGACTATGGCTACACCTTC. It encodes CASSFGGDYGYTF.

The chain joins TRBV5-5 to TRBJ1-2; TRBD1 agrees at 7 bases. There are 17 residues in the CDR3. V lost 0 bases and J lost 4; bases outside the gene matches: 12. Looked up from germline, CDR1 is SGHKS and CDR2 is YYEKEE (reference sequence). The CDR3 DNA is TGTGCCAGCAGCTTGGCCGACAGGGCCACGGGTGTCTATGGCTACACCTTC. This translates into CASSLADRATGVYGYTF.

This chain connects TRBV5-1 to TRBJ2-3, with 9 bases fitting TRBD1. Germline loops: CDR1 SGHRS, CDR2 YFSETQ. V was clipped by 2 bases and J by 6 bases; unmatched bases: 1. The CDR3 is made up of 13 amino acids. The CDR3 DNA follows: TGCGCCAGCAGCTTACAGGGGGCTGATACGCAGTATTTT. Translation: CASSLQGADTQYF.

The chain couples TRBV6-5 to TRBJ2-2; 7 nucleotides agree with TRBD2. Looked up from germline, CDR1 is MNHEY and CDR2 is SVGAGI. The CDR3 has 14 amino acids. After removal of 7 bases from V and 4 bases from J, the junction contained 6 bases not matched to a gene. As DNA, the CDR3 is TGTGCCAGCAAAAGGGAGGGCCCCACCGGGGAGCTGTTTTTT. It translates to CASKREGPTGELFF.

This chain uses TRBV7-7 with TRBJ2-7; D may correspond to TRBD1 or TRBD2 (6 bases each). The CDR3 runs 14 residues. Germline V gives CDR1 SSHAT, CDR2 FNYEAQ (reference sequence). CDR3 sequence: CASRGAGQAYEQYV. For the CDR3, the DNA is TGTGCTAGCAGGGGAGCGGGTCAGGCCTACGAGCAGTACGTC.